The present T cell receptor beta chain was sequenced within a study of T cells in localized non-small cell lung cancer. Study-wide findings and caveats: Adjacent lung had a median approximately 57 of the 100 largest tumor clones.

In its sample, this clone was seen a few times. Its antigen is still unknown. Libraries were prepared by immunoSEQ multiplex PCR; TCRdb keeps only in-frame clonotypes and omits some of them. The profile shows approximately 1,500 clones, about a fifth of them singletons. Germline V gives CDR1 SGDLS, CDR2 YYNGEE. V lost 5 bases to trimming and J lost 6 bases, with 12 bases between them. The CDR3 loop spans 13 amino acids. Sequenced material: lung tumor tissue, taken before any cancer treatment. This TCR was recovered from a male donor aged 60 or over with stage II squamous cell lung carcinoma. The chain joins TRBV9 to TRBJ2-1; D not resolved. The CDR3 reads CASSEQLFNEQFF. In DNA, the CDR3 is TGTGCCAGCAGTGAACAACTCTTCAATGAGCAGTTCTTC.